This T cell receptor (beta chain) emerged from a study of blood T cell repertoires in COVID-19. As for the study in general: Sites in the United States, Italy and Spain provided acute and convalescent COVID-19 samples. Sources were T cells, B-cell-depleted T cells, or PBMCs; the material itself was cDNA or gDNA.

The CDR3 loop spans 14 amino acids. Per the authors' pipeline: Nucleated cell counts were estimated from reference gene primer amplification. Repertoires were generated with immunoSEQ multiplex PCR, while TCRdb's copy carries only in-frame clones and drops some. That table is the source of V, J and clone size, and D and trimming were worked out from the DNA. In the table there are 400,000 to 450,000 clones, 75% to 90% of which are singletons. The specimen was peripheral blood. V and J are TRBV21-1 and TRBJ1-2; TRBD1, the table's D call, lacks a check against the DNA. TRBV21-1 is recorded as a pseudogene. The TCR comes from a woman younger than 45 with active or convalescent COVID-19. The CDR3 spells CASSKTPGKGGYTF. DNA for the CDR3: TGTGCCAGCAGCAAAACCCCAGGGAAAGGAGGCTACACCTTC.